The rows below give T cell receptor beta chains drawn from one sample of a study of cytomegalovirus exposure and HLA in healthy donors. This table comes from immunoSEQ multiplex PCR, and its TCRdb copy is limited to in-frame clones, with some not included. The repertoire consists of around 93,000 clones, with 82% occurring once and the leading ten covering approximately 3.8%. The sequenced material came from PBMCs. These receptors all stem from a man aged 45-60 years in good health and CMV-seronegative. Both conserved end residues are part of each CDR3.

>15|TRBV19|TRBJ1-5
CASSIGPYSNQPQHF
>13|TRBV6-5|TRBJ1-2
CASSPRGYHGYTF
>15|TRBV4-2|TRBJ1-1
CASRPRTGLDTEAFF
>14|TRBV7-3|TRBJ2-1
CASSATSSYNEQFF
>16|TRBV7-6|TRBJ2-1
CASSLGAGGSYNEQFF
>15|TRBV2|TRBJ1-1
CASRQGAGENTEAFF
>13|TRBV7-7|TRBJ2-1
CASSLSGSDEQFF
>12|TRBV19|TRBJ2-7
CASTSGAYEQYF
>13|TRBV6-5|TRBJ2-1
CASGPDRDNEQFF
>15|TRBV28|TRBJ1-3
CASSDSSSSGNTIYF
>17|TRBV15|TRBJ2-3
CATSRDRTSGSGGTQYF
>12|TRBV10-3|TRBJ2-7
CAISGQSYEQYF
>13|TRBV10-2|TRBJ1-2
CASSVDRVEGYTF
>17|TRBV6-4|TRBJ2-2
CASSDSSLPPGTGELFF
>11|TRBV9|TRBJ2-7
CASSRGYEQYF
>13|TRBV6-1|TRBJ1-4
CASSQKMREKLFF
>15|TRBV7-9|TRBJ2-1
CASSRGTAADNEQFF
>15|TRBV11-1|TRBJ2-7
CASSSSSGGRYEQYF
>18|TRBV7-2|TRBJ2-6
CASSPSGQAGSGANVLTF
>16|TRBV28|TRBJ2-2
CASSLELAGGTGELFF
>13|TRBV6-1|TRBJ1-2
CASRRDINYGYTF
>12|TRBV10-3|TRBJ1-2
CAISDGGGGYTF
>13|TRBV6-5|TRBJ1-2
CASSQGPLGGYTF
>15|TRBV28|TRBJ2-1
CASGGASGRYSEQFF
>18|TRBV7-2|TRBJ2-3
CASSLAEERTSGIPEQYF
>18|TRBV7-3|TRBJ2-2
CASSSQGAWVSDTGELFF
>19|TRBV11-3|TRBJ2-2
CASSKRTGTLRSVTGELFF
>13|TRBV10-3|TRBJ2-5
CAISVGQQETQYF
>15|TRBV6-1|TRBJ2-1
CASPARGAPYNEQFF
>13|TRBV28|TRBJ1-2
CASSRTTNYGYTF
>17|TRBV9|TRBJ2-3
CASSATKLLAGVDTQYF
>13|TRBV30|TRBJ2-3
CAWSGGGADTQYF
>13|TRBV5-4|TRBJ1-1
CASSAGPNTEAFF
>13|TRBV27|TRBJ2-1
CASSWGPYNEQFF
>11|TRBV19|TRBJ1-1
CASSTRLEAFF
>15|TRBV7-6|TRBJ2-2
CASSNTGVGSGELFF
>21|TRBV9|TRBJ2-1
CASSANRGDKRGEGDPNEQFF
>13|TRBV7-3|TRBJ2-7
CASSLQRRSEQYF
>15|TRBV7-3|TRBJ2-2
CASNLGGAGTGELFF
>16|TRBV6-1|TRBJ1-1
CASSEGRGAMNTEAFF
>15|TRBV5-1|TRBJ2-1
CASSSGLSGSDEQFF
>15|TRBV2|TRBJ1-1
CASSVGQGPNTEAFF
>16|TRBV6-1|TRBJ2-5
CASSANSGTSQETQYF
>17|TRBV4-3|TRBJ2-7
CASSQEPLSGGFHEQYF
>14|TRBV6-6|TRBJ2-7
CASSAILAGDEQYF
>15|TRBV6-5|TRBJ2-7
CASSHNPGQIYEQYF
>18|TRBV2|TRBJ2-2
CASSVQGSTYSNTGELFF
>17|TRBV4-1|TRBJ1-5
CASSQLPWTVNNQPQHF
>14|TRBV29-1|TRBJ2-1
CSGRRRLSHNEQFF
>14|TRBV2|TRBJ2-7
CASSVIQAAYEQYF
>14|TRBV28|TRBJ2-5
CASGDRALLETQYF
>18|TRBV28|TRBJ1-3
CASSPSPGSDRGENTIYF
>15|TRBV27|TRBJ2-7
CASAPGQGAGYEQYF
>16|TRBV27|TRBJ1-4
CASSLSQGERNEKLFF
>13|TRBV30|TRBJ1-1
CAWKLEGATEAFF
>14|TRBV5-1|TRBJ2-7
CASSSGTGGNEQYF
>14|TRBV7-9|TRBJ2-7
CASSSGQGGYEQYF
>14|TRBV18|TRBJ1-1
CASSPPGGNTEAFF
>15|TRBV7-9|TRBJ2-7
CASSLGTSGRYEQYF